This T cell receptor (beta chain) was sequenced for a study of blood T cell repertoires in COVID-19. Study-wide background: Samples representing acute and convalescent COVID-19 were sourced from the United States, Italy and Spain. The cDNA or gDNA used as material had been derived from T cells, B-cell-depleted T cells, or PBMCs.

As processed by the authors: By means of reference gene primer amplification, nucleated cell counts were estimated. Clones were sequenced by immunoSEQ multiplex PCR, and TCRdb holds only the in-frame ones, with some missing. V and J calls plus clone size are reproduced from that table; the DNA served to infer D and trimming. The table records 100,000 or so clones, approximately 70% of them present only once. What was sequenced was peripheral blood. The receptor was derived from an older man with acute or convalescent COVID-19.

DNA of the CDR3: TGCGCCAGCAGCCGAGCGGGGGATCAAGAGACCCAGTACTTC. Encoded protein: CASSRAGDQETQYF. The J gene is TRBJ2-5, the V gene TRBV4-3, with 8 bases that match TRBD2. The CDR3 contains 14 residues. The germline CDR1 and CDR2 sequences are LGHNA and YSLEER. V dropped 4 bases and J dropped 2; count of bases not matched to a gene: 3.